This TCR beta chain derives from a study of T cell clones after liver transplantation. Study information: Post-transplant blood was tracked for graft-donor-reactive T cell clones identified in a pre-transplant mixed lymphocyte reaction.

TCRdb's table, derived via immunoSEQ multiplex PCR, lists solely in-frame clones and lacks some. Of approximately 71,000 clones listed, approximately 92% are singletons. V was pared by 2 bases and J by 2 bases, with 16 bases between. The CDR3 contains 17 residues. Germline loops: CDR1 KGHSH, CDR2 LQKENI. Points from the study as a whole: Low donor cell numbers restricted donor-reactive repertoire measurement in two subjects.

A remark on this clone: Antigen: not known.

The sequenced sample was CD4+ T cells from blood, obtained approximately 25 months after liver transplant. The receptor was isolated from a human patient who received a liver transplant. Some T cells may be the graft donor's. The V gene is TRBV18, the J gene TRBJ1-5; no clear D. CDR3 coding DNA: TGTGCCAGCTCACCATCGGGCGAGAACTCGCGCAATCAGCCCCAGCATTTT. It encodes CASSPSGENSRNQPQHF.